This T cell receptor beta chain was retrieved from a study of glioma-infiltrating T cells after dendritic cell vaccination. Across the study: Patients had newly diagnosed or recurrent glioblastoma and received dendritic cell vaccines.

Up to 2 ug genomic DNA was used for TCRB CDR3 amplification. Repertoires were generated with immunoSEQ multiplex PCR, while TCRdb's copy carries only in-frame clones and drops some. The table lists around 73,000 clones, approximately 80% of them singletons. The sample consisted of blood, taken before dendritic cell vaccination. This clonotype was obtained from a human donor with glioblastoma.

The CDR3: CASLGPTGRVNEQFF. CDR3 bases: TGTGCCAGCCTGGGACCCACAGGGAGGGTAAATGAGCAGTTCTTC. The chain carries TRBV6-5 and TRBJ2-1, with a possible D match to TRBD2 (7 bases). CDR1 MNHEY and CDR2 SVGAGI come from the germline V gene. The V gene lost 8 bases and the J gene lost 7 bases, with 21 bases spanning the gap. This CDR3 has 15 residues.